These 16 T cell receptor beta chains were sequenced from one sample in a study of CD4+ T cells in melanoma. TCRdb's table, derived via immunoSEQ multiplex PCR, lists solely in-frame clones and lacks some. The sample consists of some 9,900 clones, 75% to 80% of them appearing once. Sequences were obtained from cells from a culture (not recorded whether cultured in vitro). All receptors come from a human donor with melanoma.

The chain recombines TRBV5-1 with TRBJ2-2, with D possibly TRBD1 on 5 matching bases. This CDR3 has 15 residues. The germline CDR1 and CDR2 sequences are SGHRS and YFSETQ. V lost 4 bases to trimming and J lost 5 bases, with 15 bases between them. The CDR3 sequence is CASSVDTWVTGELFF. CDR3 coding DNA: TGCGCCAGCAGCGTGGACACGTGGGTGACCGGGGAGCTGTTTTTT.

This clone was detected only once. The chain employs TRBV5-4 and TRBJ1-5; D gene uncertain. Germline V gene sequence: CDR1 SGHNT, CDR2 YYREEE (reference sequence). V lost 4 bases to trimming and J lost 4 bases, with 9 bases between them. The CDR3 has 13 amino acids. The CDR3 nucleotides read TGTGCCAGCAGCCAGGACGGAAATCAGCCCCAGCATTTT. Amino acid sequence: CASSQDGNQPQHF.

The chain employs TRBV28 and TRBJ1-6, with TRBD1 matching 7 bases. Germline loops: CDR1 MDHEN, CDR2 SYDVKM. The CDR3 covers 11 residues. The J segment lost 15 bases and the V segment lost 6 bases, leaving 5 bases of the junction unmatched. The CDR3 reads CASRHRGFLHF. CDR3 in DNA: TGTGCCAGCAGACACAGGGGATTCCTCCACTTT.

The chain has TRBV24-1 and TRBJ2-3, with D unresolved. The CDR3 loop spans 13 amino acids. The V end was cut by 2 bases, the J end by 1 base, with 3 bases between. Germline V gene lookup returns CDR1 KGHDR and CDR2 SFDVKD. CDR3 amino acids: CATSDWGTDTQYF. CDR3 sequence (DNA): TGTGCCACCAGTGATTGGGGCACAGATACGCAGTATTTT.

The genes are TRBV11-2 and TRBJ2-3, with 7 positions matching TRBD2. This CDR3 has 13 amino acids. Germline V gene lookup returns CDR1 SGHAT and CDR2 FQNNGV. V shed 5 bases, J shed 5 bases, and the junction held 4 bases outside the gene matches. The CDR3 sequence is CASSPRGIDTQYF. CDR3 nucleotide sequence: TGTGCCAGCAGCCCGCGGGGGATAGATACGCAGTATTTT.

The chain recombines TRBV7-6 with TRBJ2-5; D ambiguous. Germline V gene sequence: CDR1 SGHVS, CDR2 FNYEAQ. Trimming took off 2 bases at V and 5 bases at J, with 15 bases between the two ends. The CDR3 loop spans 15 amino acids. CDR3 nucleotide sequence: TGTGCCAGCAGCTTATTAGGCCGCCTGGGGGAGACCCAGTACTTC. It codes for CASSLLGRLGETQYF.

The DNA of the CDR3 is TGTGCCAGCAGCTTAGTTATGGGGCAGCCGAACACTGAAGCTTTCTTT. Residues: CASSLVMGQPNTEAFF. The chain recombines TRBV11-2 with TRBJ1-1; TRBD1 is a possible D gene (5 bases). From germline, CDR1 is SGHAT and CDR2 FQNNGV. The CDR3 totals 16 residues. Between the trimmed V and J ends, which lost 1 base and 1 base, there was a span of 13 bases.

The V gene is TRBV6-1, the J gene TRBJ1-6; no clear D. Germline V lookup: CDR1 MNHNS, CDR2 SASEGT. The CDR3 covers 16 residues. Trimming took off 0 bases at V and 7 bases at J, with 13 bases between the two ends. CDR3 DNA: TGTGCCAGCAGTGAAGCGCTTGGTCTTCGGAATTCACCCCTCCACTTT. This translates into CASSEALGLRNSPLHF.

This clone was counted only a few times. The rearrangement uses TRBV2 and TRBJ1-1; D not certain. The V and J ends lost 4 bases and 4 bases respectively, with 10 bases between them. The CDR3 extends over 13 amino acids. Per the germline V gene, CDR1 is SNHLY and CDR2 is FYNNEI. CDR3 bases: TGTGCCAGCAGTGCGTGGCTGGGCACTGAAGCTTTCTTT. Translated: CASSAWLGTEAFF. Looking up the rest from reference TRBV2 and TRBJ1-1 gives the full variable domain: EPEVTQTPSHQVTQMGQEVILRCVPISNHLYFYWYRQILGQKVEFLVSFYNNEISEKSEIFDDQFSVERPDGSNFTLKIRSTKLEDSAMYFCASSAWLGTEAFFGQGTRLTVV.

The chain carries TRBV6-5 and TRBJ1-3, with unresolved D. The CDR3 extends over 12 amino acids. Germline values: CDR1 MNHEY, CDR2 SVGAGI. The V gene lost 7 bases and the J gene lost 14 bases, with 18 bases spanning the gap. The CDR3 region is CASTPSGISVYF. The DNA of the CDR3 is TGTGCCAGCACTCCCTCCGGGATCTCCGTATATTTT.

The genes are TRBV6-5 and TRBJ1-1; D remains unclear. CDR3 length: 15 amino acids. V was trimmed by 1 base and J by 1 base, leaving 10 bases between them. Germline values: CDR1 MNHEY, CDR2 SVGAGI. CDR3 coding DNA: TGTGCCAGCAGTTACTGGGCAGCCGCGAACACTGAAGCTTTCTTT. This translates into CASSYWAAANTEAFF.

The chain combines TRBV27 with TRBJ1-1; maybe TRBD1 (5 bases). Trimming cost V 3 bases and J 7 bases, with 12 bases left between them. The CDR3 runs to 13 residues. Germline V CDR1 and CDR2: MNHEY, SMNVEV (reference sequence). CDR3 region: CASSFRQGREAFF. CDR3 nucleotide sequence: TGTGCCAGCAGTTTTCGTCAGGGCCGTGAAGCTTTCTTT.

This clone has more than one count but fewer than ten. J is TRBJ2-3 and V is TRBV18; no reliable D call. The CDR3 contains 12 residues. Germline CDR1 KGHSH, CDR2 LQKENI. Trimming left V 4 bases short and J 15 bases short, with 17 bases between. The CDR3 region is CASSHGLSSDYF. The CDR3 DNA is TGTGCCAGCTCACACGGGCTGAGCAGCGATTATTTT.

The chain combines TRBV4-1 with TRBJ1-3; maybe TRBD1 (5 bases). V lost 1 base, J lost 3 bases, and 10 bases lay in between. CDR3 size: 15 residues. The germline V gene encodes CDR1 MGHRA and CDR2 YSYEKL. CDR3 sequence: CASSQVGGDGNTIYF. CDR3 sequence (DNA): TGCGCCAGCAGCCAAGTCGGGGGGGATGGAAACACCATATATTTT.

J is TRBJ2-7 and V is TRBV5-1, with 7 bases that match TRBD1. V trimming: 2 bases; J trimming: 2 bases; junction bases outside the gene matches: 7. CDR1 is SGHRS and CDR2 is YFSETQ in the germline V gene. The CDR3 contains 15 residues. This CDR3 reads CASSLNRGSTYEQYF. CDR3 nucleotide sequence: TGCGCCAGCAGCTTAAACAGGGGTTCCACCTACGAGCAGTACTTC.

The chain is built from TRBV19 and TRBJ1-3, with 10 bases identical to TRBD1. Germline V CDR1 and CDR2: LNHDA, SQIVND (reference sequence). The length of the CDR3 is 17 residues. V shed 3 bases and J 5 bases; nucleotides not matched to a gene: 10. This chain's CDR3 is CASSIPPGQGMRNTIYF. The CDR3 DNA reads as TGTGCCAGTAGTATTCCACCGGGACAGGGGATGCGAAACACCATATATTTT.